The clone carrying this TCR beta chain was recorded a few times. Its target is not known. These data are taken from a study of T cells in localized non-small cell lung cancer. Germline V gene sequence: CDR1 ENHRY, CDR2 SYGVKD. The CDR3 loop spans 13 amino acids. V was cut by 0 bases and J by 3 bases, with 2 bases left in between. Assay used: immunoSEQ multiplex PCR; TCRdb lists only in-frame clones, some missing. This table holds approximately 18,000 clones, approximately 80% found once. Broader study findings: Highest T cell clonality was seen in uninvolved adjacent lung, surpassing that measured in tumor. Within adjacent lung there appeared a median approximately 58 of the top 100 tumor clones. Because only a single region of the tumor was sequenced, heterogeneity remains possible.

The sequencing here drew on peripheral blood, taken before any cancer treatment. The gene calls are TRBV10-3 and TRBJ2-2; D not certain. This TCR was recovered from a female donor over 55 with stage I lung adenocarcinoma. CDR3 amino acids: CAISESDTGELFF. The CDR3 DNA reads TGTGCCATCAGTGAGTCGGACACCGGGGAGCTGTTTTTT.